This T cell receptor beta chain was found in a study of T cells in Graves' hyperthyroidism and ophthalmopathy. The CDR3 regions of TCR beta were amplified from RNA transcripts. RT-PCR in the first round (using the HTBI primer set) targeted the TCR CDR3. TCRdb reprocessed the multiplex PCR reads with MiXCR, giving one entry per CDR3 protein. The sample lists about 530,000 distinct CDR3 sequences, under 20% occurring once. Germline CDR1 is LNHDA and CDR2 is SQIVND (reference sequence). This CDR3 is 13 amino acids long. V was shortened by 4 bases and J by 9 bases, with 13 bases between the two germline ends.

Source material: blood. V and J are TRBV19 and TRBJ2-1; D unclear. The clonotype originates from a woman between 18 and 29 years old with Graves' ophthalmopathy. The CDR3 spells CASSTLVASEQFF. The CDR3, as DNA: TGTGCCAGTAGTACCCTAGTTGCAAGTGAGCAGTTCTTC.